This T cell receptor (beta chain) was sequenced for a study of beta chain features in type 1 diabetes (dated 2018 in TCRdb). Regarding the complete study: No differences in mean age, gender distribution, total cell number or subset yield were found between patients and healthy donors. The study compared TCRB repertoires of sorted circulating CD4+ T cell subsets between recently diagnosed type 1 diabetes patients and matched healthy donors. A total of 85 million to 140 million sorted cells were examined across all samples, and the number of cells per subset was strongly correlated with RNA yield. Naive and central memory subsets were obtained from all 30 or so donors, but regulatory and stem cell-like memory subsets were isolated from only 8 patients and about 8 healthy donors.

The entire amount of isolated RNA was reverse transcribed using the High Capacity cDNA Reverse Transcription Kit, so the sequenced TCRB transcripts were expressed ones. Deep immunoSEQ sequencing was applied to naive, central memory and regulatory T cell samples, giving an average of around 4 million total reads per sample. Sorted cells were lysed in RLT buffer and RNA was extracted with DNase-treated RNeasy Micro or Mini kits, depending on cell number. To prevent cross-contamination, each cell subset was processed individually, whereas patient and healthy donor samples were processed jointly. TCRB sequences were amplified from cDNA with the immunoSEQ multiplex PCR, producing 87-bp fragments spanning the CDR3 region. The amplicons were sequenced using the Illumina HiSeq platform. The original pipeline was this. PCR bias was corrected computationally using synthetic template baselines, and reads within Hamming distance 2 were collapsed, with unmergeable singletons discarded. Reads were aligned against IMGT to assign V, D and J genes, CDR3 length and insertions or deletions at six rearrangement sites. Within each subset, clonotype counts were normalized to sorted cell number, after which true diversity and Gini coefficients were computed with the tcR R package. The overlap coefficient, calculated on TCRB nucleotide sequences, was used to measure repertoire sharing. Out-of-frame TCRB sequences from naive cells were analyzed as a proxy for the pre-selection repertoire. The table was pulled from immuneACCESS by TCRdb, which kept in-frame rearrangements only. Such tables lose some clones; where checked, under half of the loss comes from unresolved V genes, and the rest has no known cause. V and J calls and clone size come straight from that table; D and trimming were deduced from the DNA. The sample yields about 620,000 clones; less than 20% were counted once. The top ten clonotypes cover under 0.095% of the sample.

Compared with germline, V lacks 2 bases and J lacks 10 bases; bases without a gene match: 11. The CDR3 holds 16 amino acids from the cysteine to the phenylalanine. Kept here is only the CDR3 DNA, which spans 48 bases and is read in frame from base 1. CDR1 MNHEY and CDR2 SVGAGI were looked up in the germline V gene. As to this clone: Its antigen is still unknown. Base quality data are lacking; no much larger clone is found one base away.

A single peripheral blood draw of about 116 mL on average was collected from each donor into heparinised tubes. A BD FACSAria II was used to sort naive, central memory, regulatory and stem cell-like memory CD4+ T cells with a panel that included CD45RO, CCR7, CD25, CD127, CD95 and CD27. Purity was above 95% for every sorted population. PBMCs were isolated immediately by Lymphoprep density gradient centrifugation and stained directly without culture. To minimize batch effects, samples were stained and sorted in pairs, one healthy donor with one patient per experiment. What the work shows at the level of the full study, not this receptor alone: PCR might favor shorter templates, but patient and control samples were amplified and corrected together, so any skew would affect both groups equally. A moderate but significant shortening of TCRB CDR3 length was observed in type 1 diabetes patients in all four CD4+ subsets. Because cDNA rather than genomic DNA was sequenced, highly expressing activated cells could have been over-represented, although no difference in activation and CD3 levels was found between groups. At VDJ recombination sites, patients with type 1 diabetes made fewer insertions and deleted more nucleotides, a pattern implying thymic rearrangement abnormalities. Only small numbers of individuals were included in the HLA sub-analyses, which left unresolved whether HLA type had any influence on TCRB rearrangement. Naive, central memory and regulatory TCRB repertoires appeared more similar among patients than among healthy donors.

Recombination connected TRBV6-5 to TRBJ2-2, and 9 bases in between align with TRBD1. This TCR came from a man younger than 35 in good health. What was sequenced was naive CD4+ T cells from blood. The cell subset or site label corresponds to: true naive CD4+ T cells. In nucleotides, the sequence is TGTGCCAGCAGTTACCCTGGGACAGGGTCCCCCCCGGAGCTGTTTTTT. Its protein product is CASSYPGTGSPPELFF.